The 14 T cell receptor beta chains below come from one sample, sequenced in a study of response to subunit inactivated influenza vaccine. TCRdb re-derived calls from the RT-PCR reads in MiXCR, one entry per CDR3 protein. The sample lists a few hundred thousand distinct CDR3 sequences; approximately 21% were seen once. The sequencing used PBMCs from blood, collected less than 22 months after vaccination. The origin of the receptors is a man in his fifties or sixties who received an inactivated influenza vaccine.

The CDR3 loop reads CASSPPQGGTGELFF. Written as DNA, the CDR3 is TGTGCCAGCAGCCCTCCCCAAGGAGGGACCGGGGAGCTGTTTTTT. V gene TRBV7-9 combines with J gene TRBJ2-2, with D maybe TRBD2 (6 bases). The V gene's germline CDR1 is SEHNR and CDR2 FQNEAQ (reference sequence). The germline V and J ends were trimmed by 5 bases and 5 bases, with 15 bases remaining between them. The CDR3 loop spans 15 amino acids.

The CDR3, as DNA: TGTGCCAGCAAACCTCGACAGGGGGCTGGGCAGCCCCAGCATTTT. It codes for CASKPRQGAGQPQHF. The V gene is TRBV27, the J gene TRBJ1-5; 10 nucleotides agree with TRBD1. Germline V gives CDR1 MNHEY, CDR2 SMNVEV (reference sequence). The CDR3 contains 15 residues. V lost 7 bases, J lost 7 bases, and 10 bases stayed unmatched.

This clonotype was counted many times. The chain is built from TRBV7-9 and TRBJ2-3; 12 bases agree with TRBD2. Germline CDR1 is SEHNR and CDR2 is FQNEAQ (reference sequence). V gave up 6 bases and J gave up 6 bases; unmatched junction bases: 4. This CDR3 spans 14 amino acids. CDR3 bases: TGTGCCAGCAGAGGAGGGACTAGCGGGGATACGCAGTATTTT. Its translation is CASRGGTSGDTQYF.

The chain uses TRBV9 and TRBJ1-1; no firm D call. From germline, CDR1 is SGDLS and CDR2 YYNGEE. Trimming took off 0 bases at V and 4 bases at J, with 13 bases between the two ends. This CDR3 region has 15 residues. The CDR3 here is CASSVGAQKGTEAFF. Written as DNA, the CDR3 is TGTGCCAGCAGCGTAGGTGCACAAAAGGGCACTGAAGCTTTCTTT.

The genes are TRBV15 and TRBJ2-7, with 15 bases matching TRBD2. CDR1 is LNHNV and CDR2 is YYDKDF in the germline V gene (reference sequence). V was clipped by 4 bases and J by 2 bases; unmatched bases: 6. The CDR3 has 17 amino acids. This chain's CDR3 is CATSTGTSGRSPYEQYF. CDR3 bases: TGTGCCACCAGCACCGGGACTAGCGGGAGGTCCCCCTACGAGCAGTACTTC.

This clonotype has ten or more counts. The V call is TRBV12-3 or TRBV12-4, the J call TRBJ2-2; D ambiguous. This CDR3 is 11 amino acids long. V was cut by 3 bases and J by 4 bases, with 0 bases left in between. Here the CDR3 reads CASSFTGELFF. In nucleotides, the CDR3 is TGTGCCAGCAGTTTCACCGGGGAGCTGTTTTTT.

This clonotype was counted between two and nine times. The V gene is TRBV28, the J gene TRBJ2-1, with D unclear. Germline V gene lookup returns CDR1 MDHEN and CDR2 SYDVKM. Trimming took 6 bases from V and 0 from J, leaving 9 bases between them. The CDR3 covers 14 residues. The CDR3 sequence is CASREIGSYNEQFF. In nucleotides, the CDR3 is TGTGCCAGCAGGGAGATTGGCTCCTACAATGAGCAGTTCTTC.

The genes are TRBV28 and TRBJ2-5, with D perhaps given as TRBD1 or TRBD2 (5 bases each). This CDR3 comprises 15 residues. The germline V and J ends were trimmed by 5 bases and 0 bases, with 13 bases remaining between them. The germline V gene encodes CDR1 MDHEN and CDR2 SYDVKM. CDR3 amino acids: CASSLLGADQETQYF. As DNA, the CDR3 is TGTGCCAGCAGTCTCCTCGGGGCGGACCAAGAGACCCAGTACTTC.

This clonotype came up a few times. The V call is TRBV7-9, the J call TRBJ2-5; 7 bases align to TRBD1. This CDR3 region has 12 residues. Germline loops: CDR1 SEHNR, CDR2 FQNEAQ (reference sequence). The V and J ends lost 6 bases and 5 bases, in that order; junction bases with no gene match: 3. This chain's CDR3 is CASSRQGETQYF. DNA of the CDR3: TGTGCCAGCAGTCGACAGGGCGAGACCCAGTACTTC.

This clonotype showed up just a few times. The rearrangement uses TRBV29-1 and TRBJ2-7; no firm D call. Between the trimmed V and J ends, which lost 4 bases and 0 bases, there was a span of 4 bases. The CDR3 runs 11 residues. The germline V gene has CDR1 SQVTM and CDR2 ANQGSEA. The CDR3 region is CSVAASYEQYF. The CDR3 DNA is TGCAGCGTTGCGGCCTCCTACGAGCAGTACTTC.

The V and J genes are TRBV6-1 and TRBJ1-2; possibly TRBD1 for D (6 bases). Germline CDR1 reads MNHNS; CDR2 reads SASEGT. There are 14 residues in the CDR3. Trimming pared 1 base from V and 4 bases from J, leaving 10 bases between. The CDR3 spells CASSEEVRGYGYTF. The CDR3 nucleotides read TGTGCCAGCAGTGAAGAGGTCAGGGGCTATGGCTACACCTTC.

The chain is built from TRBV7-3 and TRBJ2-1, with 7 bases fitting TRBD2. Germline-derived CDR1 and CDR2 are SGHTA and FQGTGA. V gave up 2 bases and J gave up 3 bases; unmatched junction bases: 7. The CDR3 totals 16 residues. DNA for the CDR3: TGTGCCAGCAGCTTAGCTAGCGGACCCTTCTACAATGAGCAGTTCTTC. Protein product: CASSLASGPFYNEQFF.

This clonotype was recorded at least ten times. The chain combines TRBV7-2 with TRBJ1-1, with 8 bases lining up with TRBD1. The length of the CDR3 is 16 residues. Germline lookup yields CDR1 SGHTA and CDR2 FQGNSA. Losses at the gene ends were 5 bases for V and 5 bases for J; bases not matched to a gene: 13. The CDR3 nucleotides read TGTGCCAGCAGCCCAAGATTTCAGGGGGCGCGTACTGAAGCTTTCTTT. Its protein product is CASSPRFQGARTEAFF.

On this clonotype itself: No conserved phenylalanine or tryptophan ends this CDR3, so it is likely a read error. The J gene is TRBJ1-1, the V gene TRBV29-1; TRBD1 might be the D (6 bases). This CDR3 has 13 residues. Per germline, CDR1 SQVTM and CDR2 ANQGSEA. V was shortened by 7 bases and J by 1 base, with 13 bases between the two germline ends. DNA for the CDR3: TGCAGCGCTGTAGGGACACCGAACACTGAAGCTTTCTCT. It translates to CSAVGTPNTEAFS.